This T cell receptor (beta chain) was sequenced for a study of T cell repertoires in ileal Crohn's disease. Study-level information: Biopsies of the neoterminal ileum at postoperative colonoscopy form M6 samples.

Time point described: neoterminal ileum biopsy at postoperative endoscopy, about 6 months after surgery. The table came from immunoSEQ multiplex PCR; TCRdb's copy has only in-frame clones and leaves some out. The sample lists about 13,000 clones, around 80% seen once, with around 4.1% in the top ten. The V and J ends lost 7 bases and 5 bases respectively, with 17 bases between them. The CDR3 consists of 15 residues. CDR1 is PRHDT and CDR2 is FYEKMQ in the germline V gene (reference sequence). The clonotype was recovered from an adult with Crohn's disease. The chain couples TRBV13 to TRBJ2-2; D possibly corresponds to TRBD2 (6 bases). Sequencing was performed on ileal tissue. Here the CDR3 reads CASNQWAGTTGELFF. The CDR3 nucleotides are TGTGCCAGCAACCAATGGGCGGGGACGACCGGGGAGCTGTTTTTT. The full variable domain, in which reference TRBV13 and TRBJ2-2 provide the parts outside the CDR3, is AAGVIQSPRHLIKEKRETATLKCYPIPRHDTVYWYQQGPGQDPQFLISFYEKMQSDKGSIPDRFSAQQFSDYHSELNMSSLELGDSALYFCASNQWAGTTGELFFGEGSRLTVL.